This T cell receptor (beta chain) originates from a study of tumor-infiltrating lymphocytes in primary liver carcinoma. Study background: Ranging in age from 30 to 69 years, the patients were men and women. Study observations and caveats: Tumor region pairs outstripped tumor-adjacent and tumor-blood pairs in overlap.

Reverse transcription of roughly 0.45 ug total RNA with a constant-region primer produced TCR beta cDNA. ARM-PCR, slightly modified, supplied the TCR beta libraries through three nested multiplex PCR rounds. Two initial PCR rounds of about 11 cycles each paired TRBV1-TRBV30 forward primers with a C-beta reverse primer. TCRdb called the multiplex PCR reads again in MiXCR, with one record for every CDR3 protein. The repertoire has 100,000 to 150,000 distinct CDR3 sequences, around 64% of them found once; the top ten carry less than 10%. The CDR3 extends over 15 amino acids. Germline trimming cut 3 bases from V and 6 bases from J; bases unmatched to any gene: 5. From germline, CDR1 is SGHTA and CDR2 FQGNSA. As to this clonotype: Its target is not known.

From about 19-30 mg of unsorted bulk tissue, DNA and RNA were co-extracted together. Treatment-naive at the time, the patients had chronic HBV infection. Sampling of each tumor involved five separate regions. Sequenced input: liver tumor tissue from sampling region 3. Subset reported: tumor region T3, left-lateral pole. The TCR comes from an older woman with primary liver carcinoma and hepatitis B virus infection. The chain recombines TRBV7-2 with TRBJ1-4; TRBD1 agrees at 9 bases. CDR3 sequence: CASSFDRGVDEKLFF. In DNA, the CDR3 is TGTGCCAGCAGCTTTGACAGGGGGGTTGATGAAAAACTGTTTTTT.